This T cell receptor beta chain emerged from a study of identical twins. Trimming removed 0 bases at V and 1 base at J, with 8 bases between. CDR3 length equals 15 residues. General observations from the study: Invariant cells of the MAIT and iNKT types might have partly distorted the zero-insertion analyses.

This clonotype has at least ten counts. The antigen is not known. TCRdb recomputed calls from the 5' RACE reads with MiXCR, one row per CDR3 protein. This repertoire shows 500,000 to 650,000 distinct CDR3 sequences, about 7.1% found once; its top ten account for 1.5% to 2%. These same data were also listed under a study on yellow fever vaccine responses in identical twins. That paper notes: Twins' vaccine T cell responses reportedly seemed partly convergent and partly personalized.

Sequenced input: PBMCs. V and J are TRBV12-3 or TRBV12-4 and TRBJ2-3, with D perhaps TRBD2 (6 bases). The receptor's source is a woman younger than 30 in good health. The chain's CDR3 is CASSLAASGTDTQYF. CDR3 DNA: TGTGCCAGCAGTTTAGCGGCTAGCGGCACAGATACGCAGTATTTT.